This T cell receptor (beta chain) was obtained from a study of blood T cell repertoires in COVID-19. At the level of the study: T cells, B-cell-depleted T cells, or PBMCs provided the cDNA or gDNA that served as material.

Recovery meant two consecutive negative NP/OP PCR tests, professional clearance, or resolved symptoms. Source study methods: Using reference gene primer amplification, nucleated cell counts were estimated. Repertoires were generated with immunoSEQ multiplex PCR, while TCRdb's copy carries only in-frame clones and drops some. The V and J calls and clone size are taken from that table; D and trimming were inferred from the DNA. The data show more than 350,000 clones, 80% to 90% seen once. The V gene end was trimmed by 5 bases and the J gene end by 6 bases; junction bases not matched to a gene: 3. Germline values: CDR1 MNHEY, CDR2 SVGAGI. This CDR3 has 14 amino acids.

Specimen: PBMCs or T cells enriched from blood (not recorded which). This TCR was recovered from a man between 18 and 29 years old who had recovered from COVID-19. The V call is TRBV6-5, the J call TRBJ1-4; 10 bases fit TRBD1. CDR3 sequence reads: CASSQGQGHEKLFF. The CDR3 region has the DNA TGTGCCAGCAGTCAGGGACAGGGGCATGAAAAACTGTTTTTT.